Below are 5 T cell receptor beta chains sequenced from a single sample in a study of T cell responses to AZD1222 COVID-19 vaccine. Some clones are missing from TCRdb's copy, which holds only in-frame ones; the method was immunoSEQ multiplex PCR. The sample lists 100,000 to 150,000 clones; about nine tenths were seen once. The sequencing used peripheral blood, collected on day 0 of AZD1222 vaccination. These receptors were obtained from an adult in good health.

The genes are TRBV2 and TRBJ1-2; possible D gene TRBD1, 6 bases. Germline CDR1 is SNHLY and CDR2 is FYNNEI. The CDR3 sequence is 12 residues long. The V gene lost 7 bases and the J gene lost 4 bases, with 10 bases spanning the gap. CDR3 DNA: TGTGCCAGCACTTCGGACAGCTATGGCTACACCTTC. Protein sequence: CASTSDSYGYTF.

The gene calls are TRBV7-9 and TRBJ1-1, with 9 nucleotides matching TRBD1. The V gene's germline CDR1 is SEHNR and CDR2 FQNEAQ (reference sequence). V shed 1 base, J shed 3 bases, and the junction held 3 bases outside the gene matches. CDR3 length: 15 amino acids. Here the CDR3 reads CASSLEQGADTEAFF. DNA of the CDR3: TGTGCCAGCAGCTTAGAACAGGGGGCAGACACTGAAGCTTTCTTT.

The V gene is TRBV2, the J gene TRBJ1-1; 7 nucleotides line up with TRBD1. Trimming took 7 bases from V and 1 from J; bases not matched to a gene: 6. Germline CDR1 and CDR2: SNHLY and FYNNEI. The CDR3 runs to 14 residues. CDR3 amino acids: CASISQGGNTEAFF. In DNA form, the CDR3 reads TGTGCCAGCATTTCCCAGGGGGGGAACACTGAAGCTTTCTTT. Full variable domain (missing parts from reference TRBV2 and TRBJ1-1): EPEVTQTPSHQVTQMGQEVILRCVPISNHLYFYWYRQILGQKVEFLVSFYNNEISEKSEIFDDQFSVERPDGSNFTLKIRSTKLEDSAMYFCASISQGGNTEAFFGQGTRLTVV.

The CDR3 region is CASSSPEGWGANTEAFF. The CDR3 nucleotides read TGTGCCAGCAGCTCCCCCGAGGGTTGGGGAGCGAACACTGAAGCTTTCTTT. The chain is built from TRBV11-2 and TRBJ1-1, with D unclear. Between the trimmed V and J ends, which lost 4 bases and 1 base, there was a span of 19 bases. CDR1 is SGHAT and CDR2 is FQNNGV in the germline V gene. The CDR3 is 17 amino acids.

V usage is TRBV7-2 and J usage is TRBJ2-3; D not certain. V gave up 5 bases and J gave up 6 bases, with 15 bases separating them. The germline gives CDR1 SGHTA, CDR2 FQGNSA. This CDR3 has 14 residues. CDR3 coding DNA: TGTGCCAGCAGCCACGTCCCCGGGTCCGATACGCAGTATTTT. Its translation is CASSHVPGSDTQYF.